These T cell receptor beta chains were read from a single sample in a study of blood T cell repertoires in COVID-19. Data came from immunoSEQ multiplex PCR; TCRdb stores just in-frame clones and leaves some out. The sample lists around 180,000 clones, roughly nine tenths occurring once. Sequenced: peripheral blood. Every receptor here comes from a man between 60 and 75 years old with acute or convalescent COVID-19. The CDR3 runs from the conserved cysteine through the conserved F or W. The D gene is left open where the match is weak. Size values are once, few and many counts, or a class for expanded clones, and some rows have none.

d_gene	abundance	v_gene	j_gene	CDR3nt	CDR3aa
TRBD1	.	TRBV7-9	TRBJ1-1	TGTGCCAGCAGCCCCACCCAGGAGGGGGCGCGGGCTTTCTTT	CASSPTQEGARAFF
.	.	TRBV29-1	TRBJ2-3	TGCAGCGTTTCACAGGGAGTTGCAGATACGCAGTATTTT	CSVSQGVADTQYF
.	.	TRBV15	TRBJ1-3	TGTGCCACCAGCTGGGCAGGGGTGTCCTCTGGAAACACCATATATTTT	CATSWAGVSSGNTIYF
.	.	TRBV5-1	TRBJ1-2	TGCGCCAGCAGCTTGGACACAACCCTATCGGGAGGCTACACCTTC	CASSLDTTLSGGYTF
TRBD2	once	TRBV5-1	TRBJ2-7	TGCGCCAGCAGCTCTATACCGGGACTAGGTGGCGAGCAGTACTTC	CASSSIPGLGGEQYF
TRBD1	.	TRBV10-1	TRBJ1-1	TGCGCCAGACTTCGGACAGGGCTGATGGACACTGAAGCTTTCTTT	CARLRTGLMDTEAFF
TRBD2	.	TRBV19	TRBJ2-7	TGTGCCAGTAGTAATGTCGAGGCGGGAGGGATTCTCTACGAGCAGTACTTC	CASSNVEAGGILYEQYF
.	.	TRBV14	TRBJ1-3	TGTGCCAGCAGCCAGAGCCTCGGGATAGGGACTGGAAACACCATATATTTT	CASSQSLGIGTGNTIYF
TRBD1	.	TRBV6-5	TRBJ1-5	TGTGCCAGCAGAGAGACAGGGGCGCCAAATCAGCCCCAGCATTTT	CASRETGAPNQPQHF
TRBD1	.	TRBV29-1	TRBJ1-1	TGCAGCGAGAGGGGGGCAGGGGGCGGTAAGACTGAAGCTTTCTTT	CSERGAGGGKTEAFF
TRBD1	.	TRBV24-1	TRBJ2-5	TGTGCCACCAGTGGTCGAATCTCCGGGACAGGGAGCCAAGAGACCCAGTACTTC	CATSGRISGTGSQETQYF
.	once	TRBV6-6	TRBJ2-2	TGTGCCAGCGGAGGGGGCAGGGAAGTGAACACCGGGGAGCTGTTTTTT	CASGGGREVNTGELFF
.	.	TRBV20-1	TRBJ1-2	TGCAGTGCTAGTCGGTCCGCGTCGGGTGGCTACACCTTC	CSASRSASGGYTF
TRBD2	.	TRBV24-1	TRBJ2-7	TGTGCCACCAGTGACCCTTCCTGTCCAGCGGGGGGATACTACGAGCAGTACTTC	CATSDPSCPAGGYYEQYF
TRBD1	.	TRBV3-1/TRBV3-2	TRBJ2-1	TGTGCCAGCTCCGACAGGGGCACCTACAATGAGCAGTTCTTC	CASSDRGTYNEQFF
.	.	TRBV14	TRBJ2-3	TGTGCCAGCAGCCAAGCAGCTAGGGCGGGTAGCACAGATACGCAGTATTTT	CASSQAARAGSTDTQYF
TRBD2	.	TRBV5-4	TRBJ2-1	TGTGCCAGCAGCTGGCCCGGGACTACCGGGAATGAGCAGTTCTTC	CASSWPGTTGNEQFF
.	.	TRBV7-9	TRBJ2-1	TGTGCCAGCAGCTTAGCGCATGGGGGGAAGTCCTACAATGAGCAGTTCTTC	CASSLAHGGKSYNEQFF
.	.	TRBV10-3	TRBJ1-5	TGTGCCATCAGTGGGGAGGGGGTCGGTCAGCCCCAGCATTTT	CAISGEGVGQPQHF
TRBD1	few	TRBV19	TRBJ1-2	TGTGCCAGCAGGGACAGGCAGGGCTATGGCTACACCTTC	CASRDRQGYGYTF
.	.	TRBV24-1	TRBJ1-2	TGTGCCACCAGTGGGGCCGACCTAAACTATGGCTACACCTTC	CATSGADLNYGYTF
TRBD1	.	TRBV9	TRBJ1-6	TGTGCCAGCAGCACCTGGACAGGGGAGGATCCCCTCCACTTT	CASSTWTGEDPLHF
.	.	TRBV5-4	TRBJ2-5	TGTGCCAGCAGCTTGGCCAGGGTAGGACCCCCGGAGGGAGAGACCCAGTACTTC	CASSLARVGPPEGETQYF
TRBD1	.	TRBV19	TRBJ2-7	TGTGCCAGTAGTTTACAGGGGAGCTCCTACGAGCAGTACTTC	CASSLQGSSYEQYF
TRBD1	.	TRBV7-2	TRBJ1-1	TGTGCCAGCGGGACAGGGATTTCGAACACTGAAGCTTTCTTT	CASGTGISNTEAFF
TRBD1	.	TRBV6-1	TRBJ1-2	TGTGCCAGCAGTGAAGCGAGGGGGCTGGGGGGCTACACCTTC	CASSEARGLGGYTF
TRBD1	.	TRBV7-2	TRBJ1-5	TGTGCCAGCAGCTCGACAGGGGCCCGCAATCAGCCCCAGCATTTT	CASSSTGARNQPQHF
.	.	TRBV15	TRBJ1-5	TGTGCCACCAGCCTCCGGACAGTTAATCGGCCCCAGCATTTT	CATSLRTVNRPQHF
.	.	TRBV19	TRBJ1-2	TGTGCCAGTAGGGACAGTTTAGGGGCTATGTTCTATGGCTACACCTTC	CASRDSLGAMFYGYTF
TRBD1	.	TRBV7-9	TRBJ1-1	TGTGCCAGCAGCCACCGACAGGGGGGGATCAAGGAAGCTTTCTTT	CASSHRQGGIKEAFF